Reported below is one T cell receptor (beta chain). Its binding antigen is unknown. No clone much larger than this one lies a single base away; base qualities are absent. TCRbeta CDR3 regions were profiled with the immunoSEQ Assay using bias-controlled multiplex PCR amplification of genomic DNA. The paper's data handling went like this. The absolute abundance of each unique TCRbeta CDR3 region was quantified after sequences were collapsed and filtered. Two models were used to test differential abundance: a binomial model (Fisher-equivalent) and a beta-binomial model that adds time-dependent variance fitted from healthy donors. Any clone with fewer than 5 combined templates was excluded, and a clone was called differentially abundant if its Benjamini-Hochberg FDR was below 0.01. The form v = (b*log(k)+a)^2 was used to model beta-binomial variance as a function of total template count across the two samples. TCRdb took over this immuneACCESS table, retaining in-frame rearrangements with V and J assigned. Such tables are incomplete; in checked studies, under half of the missing clones stem from an unresolved V gene, and the remainder is unexplained. The V and J calls and clone size were taken over from that table, and D and trimming were inferred from the DNA. This sample comprises approximately 130,000 clones, 80% to 90% of them detected only once. The biggest ten clones account for about 8% of the sample.

No immune events, such as infections, were documented for the healthy donors during the collection period. Blood repertoires from healthy donors were used as a training cohort for calibrating time-dependent variance in a beta-binomial model of differential abundance of T-cell clones. There were roughly 10 healthy donors in the training cohort, of whom 3 were female and 7 were male. An age range of roughly 25 to 65 years, with an average of 43 years, was recorded for the donors. Whole blood was collected from each healthy donor at three time points spaced around two weeks apart and obtained from a commercial supplier. Genomic DNA was extracted from unsorted whole blood for immunosequencing. The data are from a study of identifying expanded T cells in peripheral blood (dated by TCRdb to the late 2010s). At the level of the whole study: Technical replicates were generated by sequencing separate aliquots of the same genomic DNA pool, and four replicates were compared pairwise. The research as a whole found: It was expected by the authors that biological variance in healthy repertoires might increase further over much longer intervals, such as months to years. Approximately 1.2 differentially abundant clones were flagged by the binomial model between technical replicates, whereas about 15 and 19 were flagged over around two weeks and four weeks, respectively. The beta-binomial model significantly reduced the number of clones called differentially abundant and the false-positive rate across all healthy-donor time intervals. Across all healthy donors, variance in clone template counts between approximately two-week samples was found to increase significantly with total template count.

CDR1 MNHNY and CDR2 SVGAGI are derived from the germline V gene (reference sequence). V is pared back by 9 bases and J by 8 bases, with 4 bases lying between the germline termini. The CDR3 spans 8 residues, from the cysteine through the phenylalanine. Of all the DNA, just the CDR3 is kept, 24 bases in frame from base 1. Sequenced input: blood. The source of this sequence is a person aged 18 to 70 in good health. This chain joins TRBV6-6 to TRBJ1-1; there is no confident call for the D gene. The base sequence is TGTGCCAGTCTCGAAGCTTTCTTT. This yields the protein CASLEAFF.